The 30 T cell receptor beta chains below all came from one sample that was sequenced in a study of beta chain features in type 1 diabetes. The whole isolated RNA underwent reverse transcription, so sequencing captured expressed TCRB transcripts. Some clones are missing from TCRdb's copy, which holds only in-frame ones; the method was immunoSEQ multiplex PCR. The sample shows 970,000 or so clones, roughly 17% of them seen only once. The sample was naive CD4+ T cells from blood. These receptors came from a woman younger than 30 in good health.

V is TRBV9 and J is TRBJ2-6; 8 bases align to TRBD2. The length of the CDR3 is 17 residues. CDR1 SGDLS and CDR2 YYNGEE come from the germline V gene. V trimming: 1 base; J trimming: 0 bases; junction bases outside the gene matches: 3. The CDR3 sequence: CASSVLAGRSGANVLTF. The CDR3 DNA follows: TGTGCCAGCAGCGTACTAGCGGGCCGCTCTGGGGCCAACGTCCTGACTTTC. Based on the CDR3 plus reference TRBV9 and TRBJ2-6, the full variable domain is DSGVTQTPKHLITATGQRVTLRCSPRSGDLSVYWYQQSLDQGLQFLIQYYNGEERAKGNILERFSAQQFPDLHSELNLSSLELGDSALYFCASSVLAGRSGANVLTFGAGSRLTVL.

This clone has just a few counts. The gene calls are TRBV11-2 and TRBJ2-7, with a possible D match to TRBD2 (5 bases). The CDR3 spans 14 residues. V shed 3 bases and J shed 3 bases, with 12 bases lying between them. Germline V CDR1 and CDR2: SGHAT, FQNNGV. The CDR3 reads CASSFGEGSYEQYF. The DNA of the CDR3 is TGTGCCAGCAGCTTCGGCGAGGGTAGCTACGAGCAGTACTTC.

DNA for the CDR3: TGTGCCAGTAGTATCGGAGGACGTGCACCCTATGGCTACACCTTC. Protein: CASSIGGRAPYGYTF. The chain carries TRBV19 and TRBJ1-2, with unresolved D. The germline V gene has CDR1 LNHDA and CDR2 SQIVND (reference sequence). Trimming stripped 3 bases from V and 4 bases from J, with 15 bases between. CDR3 length: 15 amino acids.

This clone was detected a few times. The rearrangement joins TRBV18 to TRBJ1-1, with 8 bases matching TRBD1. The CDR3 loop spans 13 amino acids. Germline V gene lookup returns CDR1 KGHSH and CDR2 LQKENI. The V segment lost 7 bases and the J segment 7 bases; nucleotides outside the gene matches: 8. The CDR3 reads CASWGTGWNEAFF. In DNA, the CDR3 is TGTGCCAGCTGGGGGACAGGATGGAATGAAGCTTTCTTT.

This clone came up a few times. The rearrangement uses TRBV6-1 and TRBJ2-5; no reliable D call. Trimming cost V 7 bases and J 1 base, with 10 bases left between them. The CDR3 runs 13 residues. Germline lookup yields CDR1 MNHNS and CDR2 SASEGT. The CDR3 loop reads CASNSAAQETQYF. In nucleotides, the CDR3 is TGTGCCAGCAACTCGGCGGCCCAAGAGACCCAGTACTTC.

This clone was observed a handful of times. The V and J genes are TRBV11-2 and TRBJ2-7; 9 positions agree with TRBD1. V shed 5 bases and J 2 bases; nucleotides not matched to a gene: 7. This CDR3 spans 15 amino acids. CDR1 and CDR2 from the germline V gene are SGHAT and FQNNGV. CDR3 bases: TGTGCCAGCAGCATGGCTGGGACAGGGACCTACGAGCAGTACTTC. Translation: CASSMAGTGTYEQYF.

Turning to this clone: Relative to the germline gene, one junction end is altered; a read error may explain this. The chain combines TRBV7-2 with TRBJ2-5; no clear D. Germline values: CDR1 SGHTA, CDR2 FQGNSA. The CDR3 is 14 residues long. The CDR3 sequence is CASSTGPTIPSMDF. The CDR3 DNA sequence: TGTGCCAGCAGTACGGGTCCTACAATCCCTTCTATGGACTTC.

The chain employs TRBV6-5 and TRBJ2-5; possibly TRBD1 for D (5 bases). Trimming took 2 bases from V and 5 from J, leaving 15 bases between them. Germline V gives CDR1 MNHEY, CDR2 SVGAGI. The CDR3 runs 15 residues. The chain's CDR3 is CASSYIGAIGETQYF. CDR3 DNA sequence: TGTGCCAGCAGTTACATAGGGGCGATTGGGGAGACCCAGTACTTC.

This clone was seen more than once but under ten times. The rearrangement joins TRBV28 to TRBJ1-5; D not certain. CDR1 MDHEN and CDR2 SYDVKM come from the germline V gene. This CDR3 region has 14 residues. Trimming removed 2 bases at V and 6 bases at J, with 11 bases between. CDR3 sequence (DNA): TGTGCCAGCAGTTTAGCTCTTCGGGGTCAGCCCCAGCATTTT. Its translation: CASSLALRGQPQHF.

CDR3 amino acids: CASSTRDREETQYF. DNA for the CDR3: TGTGCCAGCAGCACTAGGGACAGGGAAGAGACCCAGTACTTC. The chain is built from TRBV2 and TRBJ2-5, with 9 nucleotides matching TRBD1. The CDR3 has 14 amino acids. V shed 6 bases, J shed 3 bases, and the junction held 5 bases outside the gene matches. In germline, CDR1 is SNHLY, CDR2 FYNNEI. The complete variable domain, with remaining parts taken from reference TRBV2 and TRBJ2-5, reads EPEVTQTPSHQVTQMGQEVILRCVPISNHLYFYWYRQILGQKVEFLVSFYNNEISEKSEIFDDQFSVERPDGSNFTLKIRSTKLEDSAMYFCASSTRDREETQYFGPGTRLLVL.

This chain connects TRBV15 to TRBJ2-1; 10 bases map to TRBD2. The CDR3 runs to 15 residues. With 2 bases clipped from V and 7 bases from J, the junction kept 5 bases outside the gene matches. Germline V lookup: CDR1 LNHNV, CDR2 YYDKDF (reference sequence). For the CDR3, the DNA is TGTGCCACCAGCAGACCGGGACTAGCGAAAAATGAGCAGTTCTTC. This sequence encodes CATSRPGLAKNEQFF.

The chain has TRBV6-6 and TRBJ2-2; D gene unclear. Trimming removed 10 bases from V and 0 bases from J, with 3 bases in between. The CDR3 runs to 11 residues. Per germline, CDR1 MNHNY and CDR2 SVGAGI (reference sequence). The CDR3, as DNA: TGTGCCATAACGAACACCGGGGAGCTGTTTTTT. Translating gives CAITNTGELFF.

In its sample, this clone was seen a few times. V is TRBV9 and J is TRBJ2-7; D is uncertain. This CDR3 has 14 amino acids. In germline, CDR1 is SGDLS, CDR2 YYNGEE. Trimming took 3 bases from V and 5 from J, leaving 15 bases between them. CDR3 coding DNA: TGTGCCAGCAGCGCCCGCCCCGACCCCGACGAGCAGTACTTC. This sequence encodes CASSARPDPDEQYF.

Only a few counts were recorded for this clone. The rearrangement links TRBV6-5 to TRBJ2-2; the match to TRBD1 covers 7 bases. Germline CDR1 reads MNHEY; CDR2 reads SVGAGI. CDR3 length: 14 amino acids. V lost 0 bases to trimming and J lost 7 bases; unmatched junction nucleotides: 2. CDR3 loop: CASSYSGGYGELFF. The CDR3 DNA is TGTGCCAGCAGTTACTCAGGGGGCTACGGGGAGCTGTTTTTT.

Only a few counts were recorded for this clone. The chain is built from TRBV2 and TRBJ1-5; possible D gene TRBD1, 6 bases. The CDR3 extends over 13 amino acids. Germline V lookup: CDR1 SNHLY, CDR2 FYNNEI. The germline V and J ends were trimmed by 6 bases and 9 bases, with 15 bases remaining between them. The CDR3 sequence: CASRSDSSGPQHF. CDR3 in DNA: TGTGCCAGCAGATCGGACAGTAGTGGGCCCCAGCATTTT.

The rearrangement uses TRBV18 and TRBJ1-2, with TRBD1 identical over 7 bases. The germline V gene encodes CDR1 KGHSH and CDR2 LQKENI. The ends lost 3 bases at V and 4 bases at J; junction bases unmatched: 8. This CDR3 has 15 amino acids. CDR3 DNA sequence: TGTGCCAGCTCACCCGGACAGGAGGGTTCCTATGGCTACACCTTC. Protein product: CASSPGQEGSYGYTF.

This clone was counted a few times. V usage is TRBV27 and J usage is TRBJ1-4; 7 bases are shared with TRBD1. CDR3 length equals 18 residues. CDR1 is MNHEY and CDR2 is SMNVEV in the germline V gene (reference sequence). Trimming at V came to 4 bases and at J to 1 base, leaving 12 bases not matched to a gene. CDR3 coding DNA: TGTGCCAGCAGTTCAATTTACAGGGGACTTGGAACTAATGAAAAACTGTTTTTT. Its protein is CASSSIYRGLGTNEKLFF.

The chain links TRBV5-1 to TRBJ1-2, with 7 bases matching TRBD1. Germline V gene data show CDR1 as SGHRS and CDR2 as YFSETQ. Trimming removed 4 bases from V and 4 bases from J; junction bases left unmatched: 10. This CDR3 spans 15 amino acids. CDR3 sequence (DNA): TGCGCCAGCAGCAAAGGGGACAGAGCCTTCTATGGCTACACCTTC. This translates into CASSKGDRAFYGYTF.

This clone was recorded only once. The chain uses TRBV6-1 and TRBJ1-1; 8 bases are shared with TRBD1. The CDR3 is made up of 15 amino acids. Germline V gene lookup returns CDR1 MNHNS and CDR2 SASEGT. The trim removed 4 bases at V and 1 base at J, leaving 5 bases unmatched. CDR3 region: CASSAPGTGNTEAFF. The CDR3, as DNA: TGTGCCAGCAGTGCTCCCGGGACAGGGAACACTGAAGCTTTCTTT.

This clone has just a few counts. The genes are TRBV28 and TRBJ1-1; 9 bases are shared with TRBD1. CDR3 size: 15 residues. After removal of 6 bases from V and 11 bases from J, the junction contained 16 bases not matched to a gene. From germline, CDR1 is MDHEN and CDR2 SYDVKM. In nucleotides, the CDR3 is TGTGCCAGCAGCCGAGGTGGGGACAGGGCGTCCTTGGCTTTCTTT. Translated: CASSRGGDRASLAFF.

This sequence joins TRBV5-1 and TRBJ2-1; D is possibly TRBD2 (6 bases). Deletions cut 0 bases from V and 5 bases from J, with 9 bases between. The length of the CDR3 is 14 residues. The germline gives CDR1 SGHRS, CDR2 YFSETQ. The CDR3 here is CASSLGDFHNEQFF. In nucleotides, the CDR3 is TGCGCCAGCAGCTTGGGGGACTTTCACAATGAGCAGTTCTTC.

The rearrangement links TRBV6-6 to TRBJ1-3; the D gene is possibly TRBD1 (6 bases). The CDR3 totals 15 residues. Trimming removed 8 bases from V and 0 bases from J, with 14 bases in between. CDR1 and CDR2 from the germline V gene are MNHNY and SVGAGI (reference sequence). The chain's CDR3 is CASRAQGTSGNTIYF. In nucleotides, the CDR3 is TGTGCCAGCCGTGCCCAGGGGACCTCTGGAAACACCATATATTTT.

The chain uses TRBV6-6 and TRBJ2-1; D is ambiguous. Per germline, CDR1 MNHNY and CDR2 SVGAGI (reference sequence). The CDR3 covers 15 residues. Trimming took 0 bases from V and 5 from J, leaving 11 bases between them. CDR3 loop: CASSYSMQADNEQFF. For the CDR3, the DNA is TGTGCCAGCAGTTACTCGATGCAGGCAGACAATGAGCAGTTCTTC.

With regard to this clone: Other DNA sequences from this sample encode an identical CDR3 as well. The CDR3 here is CASSRQGTGELFF. The CDR3 region has the DNA TGTGCCAGTAGTAGACAGGGGACCGGGGAGCTGTTTTTT. The chain carries TRBV19 and TRBJ2-2, with 8 bases matching TRBD1. V lost 4 bases, J lost 5 bases, and 0 bases stayed unmatched. The CDR3 is made up of 13 amino acids. Germline lookup yields CDR1 LNHDA and CDR2 SQIVND (reference sequence).

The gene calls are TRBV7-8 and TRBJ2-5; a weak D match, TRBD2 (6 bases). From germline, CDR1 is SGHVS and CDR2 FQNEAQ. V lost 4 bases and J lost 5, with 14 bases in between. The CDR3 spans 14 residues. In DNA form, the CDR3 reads TGTGCCAGCAGCTCAACAGTGGCGGGGGAGACCCAGTACTTC. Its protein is CASSSTVAGETQYF.

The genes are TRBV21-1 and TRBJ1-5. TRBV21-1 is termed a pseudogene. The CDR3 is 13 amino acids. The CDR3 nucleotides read TGTGCCAGCGGCGGGTTGAGCAATCAGCCCCAGCATTTT. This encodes CASGGLSNQPQHF.

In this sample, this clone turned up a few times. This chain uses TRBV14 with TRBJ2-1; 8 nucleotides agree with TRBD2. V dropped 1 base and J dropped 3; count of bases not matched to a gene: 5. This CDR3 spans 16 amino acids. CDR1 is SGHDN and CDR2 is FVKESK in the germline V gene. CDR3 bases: TGTGCCAGCAGCCAAGTAGCGGGATCAAACTACAATGAGCAGTTCTTC. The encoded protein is CASSQVAGSNYNEQFF.

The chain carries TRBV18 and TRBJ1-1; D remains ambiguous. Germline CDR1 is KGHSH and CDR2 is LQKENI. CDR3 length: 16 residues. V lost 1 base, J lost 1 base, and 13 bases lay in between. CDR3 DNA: TGTGCCAGCTCACCACGGCTCCCCGAGGAGAACACTGAAGCTTTCTTT. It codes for CASSPRLPEENTEAFF. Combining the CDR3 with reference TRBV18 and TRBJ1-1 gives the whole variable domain NAGVMQNPRHLVRRRGQEARLRCSPMKGHSHVYWYRQLPEEGLKFMVYLQKENIIDESGMPKERFSAEFPKEGPSILRIQQVVRGDSAAYFCASSPRLPEENTEAFFGQGTRLTVV.

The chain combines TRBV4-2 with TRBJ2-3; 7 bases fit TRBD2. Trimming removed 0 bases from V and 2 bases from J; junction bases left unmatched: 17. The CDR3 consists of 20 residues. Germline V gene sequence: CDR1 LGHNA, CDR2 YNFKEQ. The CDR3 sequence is CASSQESLASNLPHTDTQYF. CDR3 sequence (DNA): TGTGCCAGCAGCCAAGAGTCACTAGCGAGTAACCTGCCTCACACAGATACGCAGTATTTT.

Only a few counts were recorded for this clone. Here the CDR3 reads CASSYRGTGRGYTF. CDR3 coding DNA: TGTGCCAGCAGTTATCGAGGGACAGGTCGTGGCTACACCTTC. The chain uses TRBV2 and TRBJ1-2; 8 nucleotides agree with TRBD1. The CDR3 covers 14 residues. The V gene's germline CDR1 is SNHLY and CDR2 FYNNEI. V trimming: 5 bases; J trimming: 7 bases; junction bases outside the gene matches: 9. Looking up the rest from reference TRBV2 and TRBJ1-2 gives the full variable domain: EPEVTQTPSHQVTQMGQEVILRCVPISNHLYFYWYRQILGQKVEFLVSFYNNEISEKSEIFDDQFSVERPDGSNFTLKIRSTKLEDSAMYFCASSYRGTGRGYTFGSGTRLTVV.